This T cell receptor beta chain emerged from a study of tumor T cells in aggressive B-cell lymphoma (dated by TCRdb to the late 2010s). From the germline V gene, CDR1 is SGHVS and CDR2 is FQNEAQ. The CDR3 spans 19 residues, from the cysteine through the phenylalanine. The read is trimmed to its CDR3 DNA, 57 bases read in frame from base 1. The V and J ends are trimmed by 5 bases and 0 bases, leaving 23 bases between them. The method behind the library was the immunoSEQ multiplex PCR assay. TCRdb carries this immuneACCESS record with in-frame sequences only. Its versions omit some clonotypes, under half of them owing to an unresolved V gene in the studies checked, with the rest unexplained. This sample is represented by under 6,500 clones; about 80% of them were singletons. Roughly 2.9% of the sample belongs to the ten largest clones. As concerns this clone: The clone's antigen remains unknown. No much larger clonotype is one base removed from it; base qualities were not supplied.

The sequence was obtained from an adult with diffuse large B cell lymphoma. The rearrangement combines TRBV7-8 with TRBJ2-4, with an unclear D gene assignment. Sequencing was performed on tumor tissue. CDR3 reads: CASSPASVQRPIAKNIQYF. The DNA reads TGTGCCAGCAGCCCGGCCTCGGTTCAGCGCCCTATAGCCAAAAACATTCAGTACTTC.